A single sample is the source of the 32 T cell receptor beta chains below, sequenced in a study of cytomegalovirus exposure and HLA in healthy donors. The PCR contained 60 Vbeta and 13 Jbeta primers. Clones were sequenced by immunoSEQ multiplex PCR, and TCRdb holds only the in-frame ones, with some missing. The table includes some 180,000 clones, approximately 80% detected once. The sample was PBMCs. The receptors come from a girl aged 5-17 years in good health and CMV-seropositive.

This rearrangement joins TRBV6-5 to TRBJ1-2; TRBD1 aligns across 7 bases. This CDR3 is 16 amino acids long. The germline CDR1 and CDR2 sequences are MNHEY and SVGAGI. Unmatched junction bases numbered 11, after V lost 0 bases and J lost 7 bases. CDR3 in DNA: TGTGCCAGCAGTTACTCCGCAGGGGGAACGGGTGGTGGCTACACCTTC. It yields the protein CASSYSAGGTGGGYTF.

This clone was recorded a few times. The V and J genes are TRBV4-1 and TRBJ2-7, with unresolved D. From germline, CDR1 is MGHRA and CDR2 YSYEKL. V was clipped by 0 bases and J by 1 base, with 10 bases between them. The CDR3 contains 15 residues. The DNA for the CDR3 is TGCGCCAGCAGCCAAGATAGAGGCAGTTCCTACGAGCAGTACTTC. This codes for CASSQDRGSSYEQYF.

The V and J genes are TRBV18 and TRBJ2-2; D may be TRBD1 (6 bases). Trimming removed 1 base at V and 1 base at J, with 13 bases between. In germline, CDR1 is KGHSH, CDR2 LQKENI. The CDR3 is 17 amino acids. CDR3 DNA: TGTGCCAGCTCACCACGCGCAGGGGCCATGAACACCGGGGAGCTGTTTTTT. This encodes CASSPRAGAMNTGELFF.

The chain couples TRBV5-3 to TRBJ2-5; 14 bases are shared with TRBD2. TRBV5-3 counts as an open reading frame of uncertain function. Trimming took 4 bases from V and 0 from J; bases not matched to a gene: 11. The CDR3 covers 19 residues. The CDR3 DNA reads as TGTGCCAGAAGCCCACGCTCCCGGACTAGCGGGGGGTACCAAGAGACCCAGTACTTC. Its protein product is CARSPRSRTSGGYQETQYF.

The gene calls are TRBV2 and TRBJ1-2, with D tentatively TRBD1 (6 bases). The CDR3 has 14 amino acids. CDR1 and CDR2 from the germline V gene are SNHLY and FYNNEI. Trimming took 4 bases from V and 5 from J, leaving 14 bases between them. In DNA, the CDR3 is TGTGCCAGCAGTGGTCGTTCAGGGGTTTATGGCTACACCTTC. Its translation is CASSGRSGVYGYTF.

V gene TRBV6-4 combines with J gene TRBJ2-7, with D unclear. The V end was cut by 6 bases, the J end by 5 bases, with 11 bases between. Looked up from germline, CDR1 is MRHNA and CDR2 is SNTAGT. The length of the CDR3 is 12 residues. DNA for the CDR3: TGTGCCAGCAGAGAGAAAAGTAACGAGCAGTACTTC. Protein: CASREKSNEQYF.

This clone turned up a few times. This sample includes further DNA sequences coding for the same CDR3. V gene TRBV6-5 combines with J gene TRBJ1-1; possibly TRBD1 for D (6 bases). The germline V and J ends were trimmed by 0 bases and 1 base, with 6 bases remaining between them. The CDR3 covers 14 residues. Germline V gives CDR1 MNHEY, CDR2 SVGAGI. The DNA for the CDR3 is TGTGCCAGCAGTTACTCCAGGGGGAACACTGAAGCTTTCTTT. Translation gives CASSYSRGNTEAFF.

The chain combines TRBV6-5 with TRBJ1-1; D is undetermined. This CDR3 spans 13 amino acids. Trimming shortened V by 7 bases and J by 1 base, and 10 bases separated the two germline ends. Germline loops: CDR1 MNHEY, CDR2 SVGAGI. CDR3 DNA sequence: TGTGCCAGCACTAGGACTTCGAACACTGAAGCTTTCTTT. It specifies CASTRTSNTEAFF.

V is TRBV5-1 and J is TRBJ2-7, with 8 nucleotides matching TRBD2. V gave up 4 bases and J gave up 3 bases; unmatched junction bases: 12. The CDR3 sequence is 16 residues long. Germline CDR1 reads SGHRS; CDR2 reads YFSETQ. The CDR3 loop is CASSRGGGGEDYEQYF. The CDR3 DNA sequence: TGCGCCAGCAGCCGGGGGGGAGGCGGGGAGGACTACGAGCAGTACTTC. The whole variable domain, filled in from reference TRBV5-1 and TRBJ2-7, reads KAGVTQTPRYLIKTRGQQVTLSCSPISGHRSVSWYQQTPGQGLQFLFEYFSETQRNKGNFPGRFSGRQFSNSRSEMNVSTLELGDSALYLCASSRGGGGEDYEQYFGPGTRLTVT.

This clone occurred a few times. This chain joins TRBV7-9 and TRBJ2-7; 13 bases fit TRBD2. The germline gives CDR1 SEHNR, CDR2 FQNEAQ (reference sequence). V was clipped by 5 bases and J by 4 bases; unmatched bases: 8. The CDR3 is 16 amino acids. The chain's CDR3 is CASSTRTSGSPYEQYF. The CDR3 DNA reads TGTGCCAGCAGCACCAGGACTAGCGGGAGCCCGTACGAGCAGTACTTC.

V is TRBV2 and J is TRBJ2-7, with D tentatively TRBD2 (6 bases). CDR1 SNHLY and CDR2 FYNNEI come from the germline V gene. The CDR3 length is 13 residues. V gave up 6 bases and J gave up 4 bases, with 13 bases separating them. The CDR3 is CASSARGLYEQYF. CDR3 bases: TGTGCCAGCAGCGCGCGGGGTTTGTACGAGCAGTACTTC.

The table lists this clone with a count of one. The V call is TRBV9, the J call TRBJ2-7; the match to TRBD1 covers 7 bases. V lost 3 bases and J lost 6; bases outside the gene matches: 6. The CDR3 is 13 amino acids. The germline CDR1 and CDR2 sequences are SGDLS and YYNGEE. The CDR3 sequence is CASSDLAGGEQYF. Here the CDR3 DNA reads TGTGCCAGCAGCGATCTGGCAGGGGGCGAGCAGTACTTC.

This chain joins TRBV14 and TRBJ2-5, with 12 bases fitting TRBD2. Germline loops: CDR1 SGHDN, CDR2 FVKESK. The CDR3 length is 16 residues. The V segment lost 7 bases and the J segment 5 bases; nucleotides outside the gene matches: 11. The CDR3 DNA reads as TGTGCCAGCATCTCGGATCGGCTAGCGGGAGGGGAGACCCAGTACTTC. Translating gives CASISDRLAGGETQYF.

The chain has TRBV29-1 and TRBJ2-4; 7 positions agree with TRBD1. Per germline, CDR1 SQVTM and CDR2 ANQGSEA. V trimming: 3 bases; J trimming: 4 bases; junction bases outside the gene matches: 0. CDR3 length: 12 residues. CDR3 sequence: CSVEDRKNIQYF. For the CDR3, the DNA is TGCAGCGTTGAGGACAGGAAAAACATTCAGTACTTC.

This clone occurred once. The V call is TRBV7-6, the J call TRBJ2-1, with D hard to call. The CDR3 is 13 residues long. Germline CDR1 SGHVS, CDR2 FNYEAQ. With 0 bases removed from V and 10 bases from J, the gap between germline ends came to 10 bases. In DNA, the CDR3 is TGTGCCAGCAGCTTAGCGAGCCCTACCGAGCAGTTCTTC. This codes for CASSLASPTEQFF.

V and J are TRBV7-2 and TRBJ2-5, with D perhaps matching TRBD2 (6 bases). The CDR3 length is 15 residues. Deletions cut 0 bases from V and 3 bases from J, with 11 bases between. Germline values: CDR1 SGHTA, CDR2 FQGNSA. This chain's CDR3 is CASSLASRGKETQYF. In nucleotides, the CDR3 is TGTGCCAGCAGCTTAGCGAGTCGGGGGAAAGAGACCCAGTACTTC.

CDR3 DNA: TGTGCCAGCAGCCAAGATCAAGGACTTCCTAGCGAGCAGTACTTC. Its protein is CASSQDQGLPSEQYF. The gene calls are TRBV4-2 and TRBJ2-7; a possible D gene is TRBD2 (5 bases). This CDR3 contains 15 residues. From germline, CDR1 is LGHNA and CDR2 YNFKEQ. Trimming took 0 bases from V and 6 from J, leaving 15 bases between them.

The CDR3 nucleotides are TGCGCCAGCAGCTTGACGGGAGGCTCAAGGGTTTTCTACGAGCAGTACTTC. Translating it yields CASSLTGGSRVFYEQYF. This chain links TRBV5-1 with TRBJ2-7, with 7 bases fitting TRBD2. The CDR3 runs 17 residues. Trimming removed 1 base from V and 3 bases from J; junction bases left unmatched: 13. Germline CDR1 and CDR2: SGHRS and YFSETQ. The full variable domain, its missing parts supplied by reference TRBV5-1 and TRBJ2-7, is KAGVTQTPRYLIKTRGQQVTLSCSPISGHRSVSWYQQTPGQGLQFLFEYFSETQRNKGNFPGRFSGRQFSNSRSEMNVSTLELGDSALYLCASSLTGGSRVFYEQYFGPGTRLTVT.

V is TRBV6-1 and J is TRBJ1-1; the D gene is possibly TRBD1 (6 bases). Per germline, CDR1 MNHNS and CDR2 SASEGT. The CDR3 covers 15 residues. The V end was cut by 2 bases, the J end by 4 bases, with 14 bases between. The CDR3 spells CASSEIRGPGTEAFF. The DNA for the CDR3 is TGTGCCAGCAGTGAAATCAGGGGACCGGGCACTGAAGCTTTCTTT.

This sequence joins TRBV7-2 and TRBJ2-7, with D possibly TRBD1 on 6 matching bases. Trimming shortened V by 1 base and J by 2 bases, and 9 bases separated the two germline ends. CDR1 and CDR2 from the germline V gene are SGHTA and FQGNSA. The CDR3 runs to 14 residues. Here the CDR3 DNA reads TGTGCCAGCAGCTTAGGAGGGGGAACCTACGAGCAGTACTTC. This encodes CASSLGGGTYEQYF. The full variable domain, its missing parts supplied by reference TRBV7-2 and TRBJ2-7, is GAGVSQSPSNKVTEKGKDVELRCDPISGHTALYWYRQSLGQGLEFLIYFQGNSAPDKSGLPSDRFSAERTGGSVSTLTIQRTQQEDSAVYLCASSLGGGTYEQYFGPGTRLTVT.

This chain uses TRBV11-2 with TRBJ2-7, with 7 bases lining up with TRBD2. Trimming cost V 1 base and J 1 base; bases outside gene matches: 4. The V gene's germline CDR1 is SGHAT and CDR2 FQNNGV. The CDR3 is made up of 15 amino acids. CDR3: CASSLGGSLSYEQYF. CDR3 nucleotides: TGTGCCAGCAGCTTAGGCGGGAGTTTATCCTACGAGCAGTACTTC.

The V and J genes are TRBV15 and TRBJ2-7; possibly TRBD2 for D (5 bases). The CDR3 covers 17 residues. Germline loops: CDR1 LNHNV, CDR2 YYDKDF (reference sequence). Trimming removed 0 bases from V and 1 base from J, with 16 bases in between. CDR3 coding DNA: TGTGCCACCAGCAGAGATCTTAGCGTGAAGATGTCCTACGAGCAGTACTTC. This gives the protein CATSRDLSVKMSYEQYF.

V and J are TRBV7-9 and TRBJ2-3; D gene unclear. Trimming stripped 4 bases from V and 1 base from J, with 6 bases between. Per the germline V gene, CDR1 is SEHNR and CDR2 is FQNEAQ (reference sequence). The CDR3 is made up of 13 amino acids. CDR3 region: CASSSVRTDTQYF. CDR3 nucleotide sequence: TGTGCCAGCAGCTCGGTTCGCACAGATACGCAGTATTTT.

For the CDR3, the DNA is TGTGCCAGTAGTACCTCCGGGACTAGTATCAAGCAGTACTTC. Amino acids: CASSTSGTSIKQYF. The chain employs TRBV19 and TRBJ2-7; TRBD2 matches at 8 bases. The CDR3 runs to 14 residues. Per the germline V gene, CDR1 is LNHDA and CDR2 is SQIVND (reference sequence). V shed 4 bases and J 8 bases; nucleotides not matched to a gene: 10.

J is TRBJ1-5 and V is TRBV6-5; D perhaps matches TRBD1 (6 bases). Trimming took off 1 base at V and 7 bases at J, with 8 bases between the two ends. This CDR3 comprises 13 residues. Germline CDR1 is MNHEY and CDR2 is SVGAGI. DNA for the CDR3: TGTGCCAGCAGTTACTTCAGGGGCCAGCCCCAGCATTTT. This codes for CASSYFRGQPQHF.

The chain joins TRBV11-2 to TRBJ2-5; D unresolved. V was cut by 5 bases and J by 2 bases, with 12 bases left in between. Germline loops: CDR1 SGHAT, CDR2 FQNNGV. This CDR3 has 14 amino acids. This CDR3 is CASSTNRLQETQYF. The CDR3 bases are TGTGCCAGCAGCACCAACAGATTGCAAGAGACCCAGTACTTC.

The CDR3 loop reads CAWSVQAGRTDTQYF. CDR3 DNA: TGTGCCTGGAGTGTACAAGCGGGACGCACAGATACGCAGTATTTT. The rearrangement joins TRBV30 to TRBJ2-3; TRBD2 matches at 7 bases. The J segment lost 1 base and the V segment lost 0 bases, leaving 4 bases of the junction unmatched. Germline V lookup: CDR1 GTSNPN, CDR2 SVGIG (reference sequence). This CDR3 spans 15 amino acids.

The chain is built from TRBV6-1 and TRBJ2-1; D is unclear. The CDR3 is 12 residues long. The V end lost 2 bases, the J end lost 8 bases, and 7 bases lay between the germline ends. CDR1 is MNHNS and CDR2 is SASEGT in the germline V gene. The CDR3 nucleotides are TGTGCCAGCAGTGAACGAGAGTATGAGCAGTTCTTC. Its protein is CASSEREYEQFF.

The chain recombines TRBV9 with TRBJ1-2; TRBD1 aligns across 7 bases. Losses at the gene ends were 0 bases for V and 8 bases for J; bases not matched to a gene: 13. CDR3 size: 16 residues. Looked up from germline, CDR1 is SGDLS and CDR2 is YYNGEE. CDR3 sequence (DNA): TGTGCCAGCAGCGTAGGAGGGGGCTTCTCCTCGGAGGGCTACACCTTC. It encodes CASSVGGGFSSEGYTF.

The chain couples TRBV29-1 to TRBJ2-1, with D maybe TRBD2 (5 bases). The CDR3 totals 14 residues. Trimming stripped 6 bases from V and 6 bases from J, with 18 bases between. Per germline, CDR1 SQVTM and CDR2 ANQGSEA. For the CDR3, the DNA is TGCAGCGTCTTCTTCACTTGGAGGTTCAATGAGCAGTTCTTC. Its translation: CSVFFTWRFNEQFF.

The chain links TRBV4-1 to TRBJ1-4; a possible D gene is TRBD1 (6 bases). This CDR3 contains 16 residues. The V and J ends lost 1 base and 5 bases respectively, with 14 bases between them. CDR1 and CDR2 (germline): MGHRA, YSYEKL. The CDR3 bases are TGCGCCAGCAGCCAAGTCCCTGGACAGCTGAATGAAAAACTGTTTTTT. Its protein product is CASSQVPGQLNEKLFF.

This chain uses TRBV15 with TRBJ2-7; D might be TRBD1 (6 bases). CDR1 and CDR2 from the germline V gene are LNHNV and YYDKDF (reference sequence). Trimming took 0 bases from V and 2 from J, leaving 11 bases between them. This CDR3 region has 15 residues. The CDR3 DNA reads TGTGCCACCAGCAGAGATCGAGGACAGACCTACGAGCAGTACTTC. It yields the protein CATSRDRGQTYEQYF.